Listed below are T cell receptor beta chains from one sample, sequenced in a study of cytomegalovirus exposure and HLA in healthy donors. Produced via immunoSEQ multiplex PCR; TCRdb's table is partial and in-frame only. The sample comprises fewer than 200,000 clones, approximately 80% of which are singletons, and 11% to 15% rests with the top ten. Sequenced sample: PBMCs. These receptors were collected from a woman aged 25 to 39 in good health and CMV-seropositive. Each CDR3 is given with its conserved first and last residue. Each record gives: J gene, D gene, clone size, V gene, CDR3 DNA, CDR3 protein. The D gene is left open where the match is weak. Clone size appears in some rows only: once, few, many, or a class for an expanded clone.

TRBJ2-2 | . | few | TRBV7-2 | TGTGCCAGCAGCCGGGAACCTACAACCGGGGAGCTGTTTTTT | CASSREPTTGELFF
TRBJ2-5 | . | few | TRBV10-3 | TGTGCCATCAGTGACCTGGACAGTCCTAGGCAAGAGACCCAGTACTTC | CAISDLDSPRQETQYF
TRBJ1-1 | TRBD1 | few | TRBV28 | TGTGCCAGCAGTTTATCGGGACAGGTCGGGATGAACACTGAAGCTTTCTTT | CASSLSGQVGMNTEAFF
TRBJ1-1 | . | . | TRBV27 | TGTGCCAGCAGTTCCCTTTTTTTTGACACTGAAGCTTTCTTT | CASSSLFFDTEAFF
TRBJ2-7 | TRBD1 | . | TRBV30 | TGTGCCTGGGGGGACAGGAGCTCCTACGAGCAGTACTTC | CAWGDRSSYEQYF
TRBJ1-1 | . | . | TRBV4-1 | TGCGCCAGCAGCCAAGAGCGGGGAGCTAACACTGAAGCTTTCTTT | CASSQERGANTEAFF
TRBJ1-5 | . | few | TRBV5-8 | TGTGCCAGCAGCTTGAAGGGTCAGCTGGGGCGGCCCCAGCATTTT | CASSLKGQLGRPQHF
TRBJ2-7 | . | once | TRBV18 | TGTGCCAGCTCACCGACACAGGCCTTTCTACGAGGGGGGGTCTTC | CASSPTQAFLRGGVF
TRBJ2-6 | TRBD1 | once | TRBV6-7 | TGTGCCAGTAAGTGCCGGGACAGGGGGCGAGGGGCCAACGTCCTGACTTTC | CASKCRDRGRGANVLTF
TRBJ1-5 | TRBD1 | few | TRBV2 | TGTGCCAGCAGTACCGACAGGGTCAATCAGCCCCAGCATTTT | CASSTDRVNQPQHF
TRBJ1-5 | TRBD1 | . | TRBV19 | TGTGCCAGTAGTTCAACATGGACAGGGGGCTCTGAGCCCCAGCATTTT | CASSSTWTGGSEPQHF
TRBJ2-7 | TRBD1 | . | TRBV6-1 | TGTGCCAGCGCCCGACAGGGTAGAGACGAGCAGTACTTC | CASARQGRDEQYF
TRBJ2-2 | TRBD1 | . | TRBV5-5 | TGTGCCAGCAGCCCGGACAGGGGAGACACCGGGGAGCTGTTTTTT | CASSPDRGDTGELFF
TRBJ1-2 | TRBD1 | . | TRBV4-1 | TGCGCCAGCAGCCAAGGACAGGGTCCTTATGGCTACACCTTC | CASSQGQGPYGYTF
TRBJ2-7 | TRBD1 | . | TRBV30 | TGTGCCAGCGGACAGGGGCCGCCCTACGAGCAGTACTTC | CASGQGPPYEQYF
TRBJ1-5 | . | . | TRBV27 | TGTGCCAGCAGTTTCAGTTATAGCAATCAGCCCCAGCATTTT | CASSFSYSNQPQHF
TRBJ2-7 | . | . | TRBV29-1 | TGCAGCGCCCTGGACAGCTCCTACGAGCAGTACTTC | CSALDSSYEQYF
TRBJ2-7 | . | once | TRBV21-1 | TGTGCCAGCAGCTATCAGACTAGCGGGGGGGAGTACGAGCAGTACTTC | CASSYQTSGGEYEQYF
TRBJ2-5 | TRBD2 | . | TRBV4-3 | TGCGCCAGCAGCCAAGCGACGGGAGGGGGGACCCAGTACTTC | CASSQATGGGTQYF
TRBJ1-2 | . | . | TRBV11-3 | TGTGCCAGCAGCTGGGGGGGGGCTTCAATCTATGGCTACACCTTC | CASSWGGASIYGYTF
TRBJ1-6 | TRBD1 | . | TRBV7-9 | TGTGCCAGCAGCTTGGGACAGGGGTCGGGTTCACCCCTCCACTTT | CASSLGQGSGSPLHF
TRBJ2-2 | TRBD2 | . | TRBV5-1 | TGCGCCAGCAGGCGTGGACTAGCGGTCCTCCACCGGGAGCTGTTTTTT | CASRRGLAVLHRELFF
TRBJ2-2 | TRBD1 | . | TRBV19 | TGTGCCAGTACCCTCGGGACAGGTCGTGACACCGGGGAGCTGTTTTTT | CASTLGTGRDTGELFF
TRBJ1-1 | TRBD1 | . | TRBV9 | TGTGCCAGCAGCGTGACAGGGGAAAGGACTGAAGCTTTCTTT | CASSVTGERTEAFF
TRBJ1-1 | . | . | TRBV4-3 | TGCGCCAGCAGCCAAGAAGGGGGGGGATGGGACACTGAAGCTTTCTTT | CASSQEGGGWDTEAFF
TRBJ2-3 | TRBD1 | . | TRBV28 | TGTGCCAGCAGTCCAGGGGGACAGGGGAGATATACGCAGTATTTT | CASSPGGQGRYTQYF
TRBJ2-2 | . | few | TRBV5-1 | TGCGCCAGCAGCTTGAGGGGTTATGCCGGGGAGCTGTTTTTT | CASSLRGYAGELFF
TRBJ2-3 | . | . | TRBV7-3 | TGTGCCAGCAGCCCCTCCGGTGGGGCGTCTAAGCCGTATTTT | CASSPSGGASKPYF
TRBJ1-5 | TRBD1 | . | TRBV28 | TGTGCCAGCAGAAAGACAGGGAGCAATCAGCCCCAGCATTTT | CASRKTGSNQPQHF
TRBJ1-4 | . | few | TRBV5-1 | TGCGCCAGCAGCTTACAACACCTTAATGAAAAACTGTTTTTT | CASSLQHLNEKLFF
TRBJ2-7 | . | . | TRBV5-1 | TGCGCCAGCAGCCCGTTAGGGGACTCCTACGAGCAGTACTTC | CASSPLGDSYEQYF
TRBJ1-4 | . | . | TRBV6-1 | TGTGCCAGCAGTGGGACCTGGGGGGAAAAACTATTTTTT | CASSGTWGEKLFF
TRBJ1-2 | . | few | TRBV5-6 | TGTGCCAGCAGCGACCCGAGTCGGGGGACCTATGGCTACACCTTC | CASSDPSRGTYGYTF
TRBJ2-7 | TRBD1 | few | TRBV2 | TGTGCCAGCCTACGAACAGGGGGGTTATACGAGCAGTACTTC | CASLRTGGLYEQYF
TRBJ1-4 | . | . | TRBV9 | TGTGCCAGCAGCCCCTGGAAGGGGCGTGAAAAACTGTTTTTT | CASSPWKGREKLFF
TRBJ1-3 | . | . | TRBV29-1 | TGCAGCGTTGCTCAAACTTCTGGAAACACCATATATTTT | CSVAQTSGNTIYF
TRBJ1-1 | TRBD1 | . | TRBV14 | TGTGCCAGCAGCCCGAGGACAGGGGGCGAAGCTTTCTTT | CASSPRTGGEAFF
TRBJ2-1 | TRBD2 | . | TRBV13 | TGTGCCAGCAGCCCCCCTCGGGAGGAGGTGCAGTTCTTC | CASSPPREEVQFF
TRBJ1-6 | . | . | TRBV13 | TGTGCCAGCAGCTGGGGACACTCGAGCTCCTATAATTCACCCCTCCACTTT | CASSWGHSSSYNSPLHF
TRBJ2-2 | TRBD2 | . | TRBV2 | TGTGCCAGCAGCCCTCGGGCTAGCGGCTACACCGGGGAGCTGTTTTTT | CASSPRASGYTGELFF
TRBJ2-3 | TRBD2 | . | TRBV7-9 | TGTTCCAGCAGCTCCGGACTAGCGGGCACAGATACGCAGTATTTT | CSSSSGLAGTDTQYF
TRBJ1-1 | . | . | TRBV9 | TGTGCCAGCAGCCCCGGGGGTGATAGCACTGAAGCTTTCTTT | CASSPGGDSTEAFF
TRBJ1-6 | TRBD1 | . | TRBV7-2 | TGTGCCAGCAGCTCACGACCAGGGACAGGGGTTTCACCCCTCCACTTT | CASSSRPGTGVSPLHF
TRBJ1-1 | . | . | TRBV6-6 | TGTGCCAGCAGCCTGAAGATTCGGGGTGACACTGAAGCTTTCTTT | CASSLKIRGDTEAFF
TRBJ1-6 | . | few | TRBV28 | TGTGCCAGCAGCCGCGGGGGGAGGGGGTTTTTT | CASSRGGRGFF
TRBJ2-7 | . | . | TRBV7-8 | TGTGCCACTTCGACAGGAGGTTACGAGCAGTACTTC | CATSTGGYEQYF
TRBJ1-2 | . | . | TRBV25-1 | TGTGCCAGCAGTGAATGGGACGGGGGAAGCTATGGCTACACCTTC | CASSEWDGGSYGYTF
TRBJ1-4 | TRBD1 | few | TRBV5-4 | TGTGCCAGCTCACGGGGGACAGATAATGAAAAACTGTTTTTT | CASSRGTDNEKLFF
TRBJ1-5 | . | . | TRBV28 | TGTGCCAGCAGTGTCGGAGGACTGGGCGCTCAGCCCCAGCATTTT | CASSVGGLGAQPQHF
TRBJ1-1 | . | . | TRBV6-5 | TGTGCCAGCAGCCGTGGTCTAAGCACTGAAGCTTTCTTT | CASSRGLSTEAFF
TRBJ1-3 | . | . | TRBV2 | TGTGCCAGCAGTGAGGCAGGAACTTTTGGAAACACCATATATTTT | CASSEAGTFGNTIYF
TRBJ1-6 | . | . | TRBV30 | TGTGCCTGGAAGTGGAGCGGTAATTCACCCCTCCACTTT | CAWKWSGNSPLHF
TRBJ1-5 | . | . | TRBV6-6 | TGTGCCAGCAGGTATGGGACACCTGATAGCAATCAGCCCCAGCATTTT | CASRYGTPDSNQPQHF
TRBJ1-5 | TRBD1 | . | TRBV27 | TGTGCCAGCAGTTTAAGGGCGGACAGGGGCCGTGGTGCGCCCCAGCATTTT | CASSLRADRGRGAPQHF
TRBJ2-7 | TRBD1 | . | TRBV28 | TGTGCCAGCAGTTTAGGGGACAGGGGCTCCTACGAGCAGTACTTC | CASSLGDRGSYEQYF
TRBJ2-5 | . | . | TRBV7-3 | TGTGCCAGCAGCTTTCGGGAGACCCAGTACTTC | CASSFRETQYF
TRBJ2-2 | . | . | TRBV7-2 | TGTGCCAGCAGCTCCGAACTGCCAGGGAGGACCGGGGAGCTGTTTTTT | CASSSELPGRTGELFF
TRBJ1-4 | TRBD1 | few | TRBV6-6 | TGTGCCAGCAGGGAAGACAGGGGGCATGTTGAAAAACTGTTTTTT | CASREDRGHVEKLFF
TRBJ1-2 | TRBD1 | . | TRBV7-3 | TGTGCCAGCAGCTTAACCGGGGACAGCGATAACTATGGCTACACCTTC | CASSLTGDSDNYGYTF